A selection of T cell receptor beta chains follows, all from one sample in a study of cytomegalovirus exposure and HLA in healthy donors. Some clones are missing from TCRdb's copy, which holds only in-frame ones; the method was immunoSEQ multiplex PCR. The sample contains 250,000 to 350,000 clones, roughly 85% of which appear only once. The sample was PBMCs. These receptors came from a young woman in good health and CMV-seronegative. The CDR3 runs from the conserved cysteine through the conserved F or W. The D gene is left open where the match is weak. Expanded clones get a size class; other rows say once, few or many, or leave the size out.

NA	TRBV18	TRBJ2-3	13	NA	CASSPLDSVTQYF	TGTGCCAGCTCACCCCTAGACAGCGTTACGCAGTATTTT
NA	TRBV6-5	TRBJ1-2	12	NA	CASSAAGWGYTF	TGTGCCAGCAGTGCCGCGGGGTGGGGCTACACCTTC
TRBD2	TRBV9	TRBJ2-5	17	NA	CASSVGRAGGPSETQYF	TGTGCCAGCAGCGTGGGTCGAGCGGGAGGGCCTTCTGAGACCCAGTACTTC
TRBD2	TRBV28	TRBJ2-3	16	NA	CASSSASGIPTDTQYF	TGTGCCAGCAGTTCCGCTAGCGGGATCCCCACAGATACGCAGTATTTT
NA	TRBV5-4	TRBJ2-1	17	NA	CASSIGQPLGTYNEQFF	TGTGCCAGCAGCATAGGACAGCCCTTAGGGACCTACAATGAGCAGTTCTTC
TRBD1	TRBV7-6	TRBJ2-7	14	NA	CASSLGTGPFEQYF	TGTGCCAGCAGCTTGGGGACAGGGCCGTTCGAGCAGTACTTC
TRBD2	TRBV11-3	TRBJ2-1	16	NA	CASSLDGSSGGNEQFF	TGTGCCAGCAGCTTAGATGGGTCTAGCGGGGGGAATGAGCAGTTCTTC
NA	TRBV9	TRBJ2-1	15	NA	CASSVGASPYNEQFF	TGTGCCAGCAGCGTAGGGGCTAGCCCCTACAATGAGCAGTTCTTC
TRBD1	TRBV19	TRBJ1-1	16	NA	CASRRPTGTGGTEAFF	TGTGCCAGTAGGCGACCTACAGGGACAGGCGGCACTGAAGCTTTCTTT
NA	TRBV4-2	TRBJ2-7	15	NA	CASSQSEVGEYEQYF	TGTGCCAGCAGCCAATCTGAGGTCGGCGAGTACGAGCAGTACTTC
NA	TRBV18	TRBJ2-2	18	NA	CASSPWVGDPTNTGELFF	TGTGCCAGCTCACCATGGGTGGGAGACCCGACAAACACCGGGGAGCTGTTTTTT
TRBD2	TRBV18	TRBJ2-5	13	few	CASSPGTSDAQYF	TGTGCCAGCTCACCTGGGACTAGCGACGCCCAGTACTTC
NA	TRBV25-1	TRBJ1-2	13	NA	CASSVLEARGYTF	TGTGCCAGCAGTGTCCTCGAGGCGAGAGGCTACACCTTC
NA	TRBV7-2	TRBJ2-7	15	NA	CASSERGGSPYEQYF	TGTGCCAGCAGCGAAAGAGGCGGGTCGCCCTACGAGCAGTACTTC
TRBD2	TRBV6-6	TRBJ2-5	14	NA	CASSSSSGTETQYF	TGTGCCAGCAGTTCCTCTAGCGGGACGGAGACCCAGTACTTC
NA	TRBV7-3	TRBJ2-7	10	once	CASSPLEQYF	TGTGCCAGCAGCCCCCTCGAGCAGTACTTC
NA	TRBV18	TRBJ2-1	17	NA	CASSPPSRTGAYNEQFF	TGTGCCAGCTCACCACCTTCCCGGACGGGAGCCTACAATGAGCAGTTCTTC
NA	TRBV6-1	TRBJ2-5	15	once	CASMGAGAIQETQYF	TGTGCCAGCATGGGGGCAGGGGCGATCCAAGAGACCCAGTACTTC
NA	TRBV2	TRBJ1-5	13	NA	CASSVVQNQPQHF	TGTGCCAGCAGTGTTGTCCAAAATCAGCCCCAGCATTTT
NA	TRBV5-1	TRBJ1-1	16	NA	CASSLEAGLSGTEAFF	TGCGCCAGCAGCTTGGAGGCAGGGTTATCAGGCACTGAAGCTTTCTTT
TRBD1	TRBV5-1	TRBJ1-4	14	NA	CASRQQGAKEKLFF	TGCGCCAGCAGACAGCAGGGGGCTAAGGAAAAACTGTTTTTT
NA	TRBV4-2	TRBJ2-3	16	NA	CASSQDSSAGTDTQYF	TGTGCCAGCAGCCAAGACTCCTCCGCGGGCACAGATACGCAGTATTTT